This T cell receptor (beta chain) was recorded in a study of T-cell reconstitution after alpha-beta-depleted transplantation in children. With 5 bases clipped from V and 0 bases from J, the junction kept 6 bases outside the gene matches. Germline lookup yields CDR1 LNHDA and CDR2 SQIVND (reference sequence). The CDR3 has 18 amino acids. Preparation of the TCRbeta library involved a method that used unique molecular identifiers. TCRdb redid the calling of the PCR reads with MiXCR, one entry per CDR3 protein. The sample records hundreds of thousands of distinct CDR3 sequences, approximately 20% being singletons.

This TCR was recovered from a human donor who donated a stem cell graft to a child with acute lymphoblastic leukemia. Sequencing was performed on PBMCs from the stem cell graft donor, taken from the stem cell graft. The V and J genes are TRBV19 and TRBJ2-1; 14 bases line up with TRBD2. The DNA for the CDR3 is TGTGCCAGTAGTGCGCGACTAGCGGGAGGGAGCTCCTACAATGAGCAGTTCTTC. This translates into CASSARLAGGSSYNEQFF.